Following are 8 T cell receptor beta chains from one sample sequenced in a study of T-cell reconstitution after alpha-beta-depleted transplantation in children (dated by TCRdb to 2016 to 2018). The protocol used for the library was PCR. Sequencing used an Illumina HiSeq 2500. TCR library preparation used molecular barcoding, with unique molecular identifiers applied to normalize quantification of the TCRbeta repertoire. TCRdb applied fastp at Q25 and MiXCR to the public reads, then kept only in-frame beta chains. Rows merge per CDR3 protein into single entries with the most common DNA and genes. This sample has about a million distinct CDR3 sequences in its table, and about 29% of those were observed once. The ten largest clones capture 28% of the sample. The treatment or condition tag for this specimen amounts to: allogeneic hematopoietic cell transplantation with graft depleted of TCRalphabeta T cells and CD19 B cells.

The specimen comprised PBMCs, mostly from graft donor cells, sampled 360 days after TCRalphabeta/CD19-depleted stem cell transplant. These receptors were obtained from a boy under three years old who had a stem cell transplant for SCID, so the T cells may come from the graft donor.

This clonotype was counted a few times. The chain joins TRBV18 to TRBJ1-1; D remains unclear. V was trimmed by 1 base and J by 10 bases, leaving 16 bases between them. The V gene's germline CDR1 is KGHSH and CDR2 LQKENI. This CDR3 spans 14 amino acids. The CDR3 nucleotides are TGTGCCAGCTCACCACAAAATCCCGGTTTACGAGCTTTCTTT. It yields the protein CASSPQNPGLRAFF.

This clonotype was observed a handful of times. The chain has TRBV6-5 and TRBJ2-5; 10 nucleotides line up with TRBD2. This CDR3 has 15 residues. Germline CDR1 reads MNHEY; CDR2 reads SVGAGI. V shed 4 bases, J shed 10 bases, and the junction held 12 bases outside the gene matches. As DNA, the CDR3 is TGTGCCAGCAGTTTCAACCTAGCGGGGGCCCGGGACCAGTACTTC. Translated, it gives CASSFNLAGARDQYF.

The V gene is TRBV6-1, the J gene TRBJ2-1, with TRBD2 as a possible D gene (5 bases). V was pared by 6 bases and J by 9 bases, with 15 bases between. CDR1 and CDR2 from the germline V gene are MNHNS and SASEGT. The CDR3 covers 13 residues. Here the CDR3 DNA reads TGTGCCAGCAGCCCCGGCCACGCGGGTGAGCAGTTCTTC. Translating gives CASSPGHAGEQFF.

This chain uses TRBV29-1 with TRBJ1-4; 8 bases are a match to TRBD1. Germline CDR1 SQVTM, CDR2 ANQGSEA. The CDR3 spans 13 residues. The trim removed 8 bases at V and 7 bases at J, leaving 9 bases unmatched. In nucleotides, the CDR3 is TGCAGCTCACGGACAGGGCCGGGTGAAAAACTGTTTTTT. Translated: CSSRTGPGEKLFF.

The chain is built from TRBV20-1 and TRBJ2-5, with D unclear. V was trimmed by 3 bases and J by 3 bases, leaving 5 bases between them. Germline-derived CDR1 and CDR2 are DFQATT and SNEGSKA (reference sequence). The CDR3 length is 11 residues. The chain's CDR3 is CSASQEETQYF. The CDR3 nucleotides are TGCAGTGCTAGCCAGGAAGAGACCCAGTACTTC.

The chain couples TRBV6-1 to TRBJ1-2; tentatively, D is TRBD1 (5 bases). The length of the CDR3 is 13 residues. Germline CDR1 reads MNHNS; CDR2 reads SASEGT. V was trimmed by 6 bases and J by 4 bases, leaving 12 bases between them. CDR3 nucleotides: TGTGCCAGCAGAGAACAGGCGATCTATGGCTACACCTTC. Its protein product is CASREQAIYGYTF.

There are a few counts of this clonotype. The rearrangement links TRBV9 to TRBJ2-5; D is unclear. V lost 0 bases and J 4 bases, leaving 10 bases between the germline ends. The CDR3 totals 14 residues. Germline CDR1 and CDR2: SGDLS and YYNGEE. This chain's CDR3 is CASSVDDSLETQYF. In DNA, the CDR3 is TGTGCCAGCAGCGTAGATGATAGCTTAGAGACCCAGTACTTC. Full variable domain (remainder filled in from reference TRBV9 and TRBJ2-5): DSGVTQTPKHLITATGQRVTLRCSPRSGDLSVYWYQQSLDQGLQFLIQYYNGEERAKGNILERFSAQQFPDLHSELNLSSLELGDSALYFCASSVDDSLETQYFGPGTRLLVL.

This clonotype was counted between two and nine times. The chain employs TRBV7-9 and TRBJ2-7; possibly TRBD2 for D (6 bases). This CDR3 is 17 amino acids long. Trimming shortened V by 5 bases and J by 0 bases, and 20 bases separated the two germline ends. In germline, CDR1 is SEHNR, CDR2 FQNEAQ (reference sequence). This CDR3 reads CASSPSPSVPPSYEQYF. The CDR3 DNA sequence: TGTGCCAGCAGCCCCTCACCTAGCGTTCCCCCCTCCTACGAGCAGTACTTC.